These 14 T cell receptor beta chains were all obtained from the same sample, sequenced in a study of cytotoxic CD8 clonotypes in ibrutinib-treated CLL. Only in-frame clones appear in the TCRdb table, and some are missing; sequencing was by immunoSEQ multiplex PCR. The table shows roughly 330,000 clones, with under 70% occurring only once. Sequencing used PBMCs, obtained after 36 months of ibrutinib treatment. These receptors were collected from a human donor with chronic lymphocytic leukemia.

This clone has a single count. The V gene is TRBV19, the J gene TRBJ2-7; possible D gene TRBD1, 6 bases. Trimming stripped 11 bases from V and 0 bases from J, with 17 bases between. CDR1 is LNHDA and CDR2 is SQIVND in the germline V gene (reference sequence). This CDR3 region has 14 residues. The CDR3 sequence: CAASRDTNSYEQYF. DNA for the CDR3: TGTGCCGCGTCACGGGACACCAACTCCTACGAGCAGTACTTC.

The chain recombines TRBV2 with TRBJ2-5, with 12 bases matching TRBD2. V lost 3 bases to trimming and J lost 5 bases; unmatched junction nucleotides: 4. The length of the CDR3 is 15 residues. Germline V gene lookup returns CDR1 SNHLY and CDR2 FYNNEI. This chain's CDR3 is CASSDGLAGRETQYF. The CDR3 DNA reads as TGTGCCAGCAGTGACGGACTAGCGGGACGGGAGACCCAGTACTTC.

The chain carries TRBV6-5 and TRBJ1-2; a weak D match, TRBD1 (5 bases). There are 12 residues in the CDR3. The V end was cut by 6 bases, the J end by 4 bases, with 9 bases between. Per germline, CDR1 MNHEY and CDR2 SVGAGI. The CDR3: CASRERGYGYTF. CDR3 DNA sequence: TGTGCCAGCAGGGAAAGGGGCTATGGCTACACCTTC.

The gene calls are TRBV29-1 and TRBJ1-1, with TRBD1 matching over 9 bases. J was trimmed by 7 bases and V by 1 base; bases with no gene match: 13. This CDR3 has 16 amino acids. Germline V gene data show CDR1 as SQVTM and CDR2 as ANQGSEA. The CDR3 reads CSVEGYRGDRAFEAFF. The CDR3 DNA follows: TGCAGCGTTGAAGGATACAGGGGGGACAGGGCATTTGAAGCTTTCTTT.

The chain is built from TRBV15 and TRBJ2-7; TRBD2 matches at 8 bases. Germline V gives CDR1 LNHNV, CDR2 YYDKDF (reference sequence). Germline trimming cut 5 bases from V and 2 bases from J; bases unmatched to any gene: 8. CDR3 size: 15 residues. CDR3 in DNA: TGTGCCACCAGCGGGGATAGCGGGGCGACCTACGAGCAGTACTTC. Its protein is CATSGDSGATYEQYF.

The chain employs TRBV10-3 and TRBJ2-1; D uncertain. CDR3 length equals 12 residues. Germline lookup yields CDR1 ENHRY and CDR2 SYGVKD. The V end lost 11 bases, the J end lost 0 bases, and 8 bases lay between the germline ends. CDR3 residues: CAVLSSYNEQFF. CDR3 DNA sequence: TGTGCCGTCCTTAGCTCCTACAATGAGCAGTTCTTC.

This sequence joins TRBV2 and TRBJ1-5; 7 nucleotides agree with TRBD1. CDR1 SNHLY and CDR2 FYNNEI come from the germline V gene. J lost 4 bases, V lost 3 bases, and 12 bases had no gene match. The CDR3 runs to 17 residues. CDR3 coding DNA: TGTGCCAGCAGTGACCTCCACGACAGGGTGGAAAATCAGCCCCAGCATTTT. Protein product: CASSDLHDRVENQPQHF.

This clone has only one observation. The chain is built from TRBV7-6 and TRBJ2-3; TRBD2 aligns across 13 bases. CDR1 is SGHVS and CDR2 is FNYEAQ in the germline V gene. There are 17 residues in the CDR3. Trimming cost V 0 bases and J 5 bases; bases outside gene matches: 5. DNA for the CDR3: TGTGCCAGCAGCTTAGCTACTAGCGGGGGGGCCGGAGATACGCAGTATTTT. This codes for CASSLATSGGAGDTQYF. Using reference TRBV7-6 and TRBJ2-3 for the parts outside the CDR3, the full variable domain is GAGVSQSPRYKVTKRGQDVALRCDPISGHVSLYWYRQALGQGPEFLTYFNYEAQQDKSGLPNDRFSAERPEGSISTLTIQRTEQRDSAMYRCASSLATSGGAGDTQYFGPGTRLTVL.

Concerning this clone itself: Germline and junction disagree at one end, which may indicate a read error. The chain couples TRBV29-1 to TRBJ2-7; 7 bases map to TRBD1. The germline gives CDR1 SQVTM, CDR2 ANQGSEA. The CDR3 spans 15 residues. CDR3 DNA: TGCAGCGTTGAAGAAAGCCGGGACAGCTCCTACGAGAAGTACTTC. Translation gives CSVEESRDSSYEKYF.

This chain joins TRBV28 and TRBJ2-1; the match to TRBD2 covers 11 bases. Per germline, CDR1 MDHEN and CDR2 SYDVKM. The CDR3 has 21 residues. The V segment lost 2 bases and the J segment 4 bases; nucleotides outside the gene matches: 19. The CDR3 is CASSLPTSSPTSGRRYNEQFF. In DNA, the CDR3 is TGTGCCAGCAGTTTACCAACAAGCTCCCCAACTAGCGGGAGAAGGTACAATGAGCAGTTCTTC.

This clone was picked up one time. The gene calls are TRBV5-5 and TRBJ1-5; possible D gene TRBD1, 5 bases. With 4 bases removed from V and 4 bases from J, the gap between germline ends came to 15 bases. Germline-derived CDR1 and CDR2 are SGHKS and YYEKEE (reference sequence). The CDR3 contains 15 residues. CDR3 in amino acids: CASSHRPGGNQPQHF. The CDR3 bases are TGTGCCAGCAGCCACAGGCCGGGGGGGAATCAGCCCCAGCATTTT.

The chain couples TRBV19 to TRBJ1-3; D might be TRBD1 (6 bases). The V gene's germline CDR1 is LNHDA and CDR2 SQIVND (reference sequence). This CDR3 region has 17 residues. The V end lost 6 bases, the J end lost 0 bases, and 18 bases lay between the germline ends. CDR3 DNA sequence: TGTGCCAGTAGCGCCCTCGGACAGTTTTACTCTGGAAACACCATATATTTT. It is translated as CASSALGQFYSGNTIYF.

The chain carries TRBV5-5 and TRBJ1-5; D not certain. The CDR3 is 13 amino acids. Germline V gene sequence: CDR1 SGHKS, CDR2 YYEKEE (reference sequence). With 0 bases removed from V and 5 bases from J, the gap between germline ends came to 6 bases. CDR3 sequence (DNA): TGTGCCAGCAGCTTGGGGACTTATCAGCCCCAGCATTTT. Its translation: CASSLGTYQPQHF.

Only a few counts were recorded for this clone. V is TRBV6-5 and J is TRBJ2-7; 7 nucleotides align to TRBD2. This CDR3 spans 13 amino acids. CDR1 is MNHEY, CDR2 SVGAGI, per germline. The J segment lost 0 bases and the V segment lost 5 bases, leaving 1 base of the junction unmatched. The CDR3 bases are TGTGCCAGCAGTGGGGACTACTCCTACGAGCAGTACTTC. The encoded protein is CASSGDYSYEQYF.